This T cell receptor beta chain is from a study of HIV-infected children after antiretroviral therapy interruption (dated by TCRdb to the late 2010s). Regarding the study in general: Eight children were included: four on planned treatment interruption and four on continuous treatment, all with CD4+ count above 500 and viral load below 50 copies/ml. The interruption group had a median age of about 9.5 years, and the continuous treatment group had a median age of around 8 years. Most participating children had recorded exposure to EBV and CMV. In the interruption arm, samples were obtained at week 0, week 12, end of interruption (week 24 or 48), and about 3 years after study end. Continuous-treatment samples were analyzed from corresponding weeks 0, 48 and 150. Alongside measurements of thymic output, the study compared TCR repertoires of children on planned treatment interruption with TCR repertoires of children on continuous antiretroviral treatment. Beyond this particular receptor, the publication reports: The small number of patients is a limitation, and caution is needed when interpreting the data. In naive CD4+ repertoires of PTI patients, reduced CDR3 sharing between time points was observed after interruption began, whereas many sequences were found to be shared between end of interruption and 3 years later. Minor non-naive CD45RA+ populations such as EMRA or stem memory cells might have been included among the sorted CD45RA+ naive cells. The naive CD4+ Gini coefficient rose by the end of treatment interruption, suggesting clonal expansion, and returned to baseline by 3 years.

Between the V and J ends, shortened by 4 bases and 0 bases respectively, the junction contains 19 bases. There are 18 amino acids in the CDR3, from cysteine to phenylalanine inclusive. Only the CDR3 DNA is retained, 54 bases long and in frame from the first base. Taken from the germline V gene, the CDR1 and CDR2 loops are SGHNT and YENEEA. Many counts were recorded for this clonotype. What this receptor recognizes is not known. Base qualities are missing; no much larger clone stands one base away. The label giving this sample's treatment or condition can be read as: PENTA 11 planned treatment interruption arm or continuous ART arm. The participants were children from the United Kingdom between 2 and 15 years old who had been on ART with at least three drugs for 24 weeks or longer. Cryopreserved PBMCs with at least 5 million viable cells were required; four candidate patients were excluded for low viable PBMC yield. Naive CD4+ CD45RA+ CD45RO- T cells were FACS-sorted from thawed PBMCs on a FACSAria III cell sorter. Sorted cells were fixed, and RNA was extracted using the RNeasy FFPE kit followed by the RNeasy Micro kit.

Library creation used 3' RACE. TCR libraries were generated from RNA by a 3' RACE protocol incorporating unique molecular identifiers so that PCR amplification bias could be corrected. Amplicon libraries were pooled in groups of up to 12 and sequenced on an Illumina MiSeq using v2 2x250 paired-end chemistry. The study's own analysis went as follows. Decombinator was used to process the reads, assigning V and J genes and CDR3 and applying barcode-based correction of errors and PCR bias. Before Gini coefficients were calculated with the R ineq package, the repertoires were subsampled to the same depth. Three approaches were used to assess CDR3 similarity: GLIPH, Hamming distance and a shared triplet metric. Using fastp at Q25 and MiXCR, TCRdb reprocessed the public reads and kept productive beta chains. Entries that share a CDR3 protein sequence are merged under the most common genes and DNA. TCRdb's processing, not the study's, gives the V and J calls here. The sample yields tens of thousands of distinct CDR3 sequences; approximately 4% were counted once. The ten biggest clones cover approximately 0.7% of the sample.

The sequence derives from a pool of human donors with HIV. Sequencing was performed on CD45RA+ CD4+ T cells from PBMCs, pooled from several time points, taken from a donor given antiretroviral therapy, either interrupted or continuous. The cell subset or site label of this sample denotes: naive CD4+ CD45RA+ CD45RO- T cells. The sequence is built from TRBV11-3 and TRBJ2-1, with a weak D call of TRBD2 (5 bases match). The CDR3 corresponds to CASSYPRVGENSYNEQFF. The nucleotide sequence is TGTGCCAGCAGCTATCCGAGGGTCGGGGAAAACTCCTACAATGAGCAGTTCTTC. The full variable domain, completed from the reference TRBV11-3 and TRBJ2-1 proteins outside the CDR3, reads EAGVVQSPRYKIIEKKQPVAFWCNPISGHNTLYWYLQNLGQGPELLIRYENEEAVDDSQLPKDRFSAERLKGVDSTLKIQPAELGDSAVYLCASSYPRVGENSYNEQFFGPGTRLTVL.